This T cell receptor beta chain stems from a study of blood T cell repertoires in COVID-19. Generated by immunoSEQ multiplex PCR, the TCRdb table keeps only in-frame clones and is missing some. The sample has just over 300,000 clones, 86% seen once; the top ten hold around 4%. The junction had 2 bases not matched to a gene; V was cut back by 1 base and J by 6 bases. The CDR3 totals 15 residues. Germline CDR1 SGHTA, CDR2 FQGNSA. Sequences were obtained from PBMCs or T cells enriched from blood (not recorded which). This receptor was identified in a man younger than 40 who had recovered from COVID-19. The rearrangement uses TRBV7-2 and TRBJ2-1; 11 bases fit TRBD2. CDR3 protein: CASSLGLAGINEQFF. The CDR3 region has the DNA TGTGCCAGCAGCTTAGGACTAGCGGGGATCAATGAGCAGTTCTTC.